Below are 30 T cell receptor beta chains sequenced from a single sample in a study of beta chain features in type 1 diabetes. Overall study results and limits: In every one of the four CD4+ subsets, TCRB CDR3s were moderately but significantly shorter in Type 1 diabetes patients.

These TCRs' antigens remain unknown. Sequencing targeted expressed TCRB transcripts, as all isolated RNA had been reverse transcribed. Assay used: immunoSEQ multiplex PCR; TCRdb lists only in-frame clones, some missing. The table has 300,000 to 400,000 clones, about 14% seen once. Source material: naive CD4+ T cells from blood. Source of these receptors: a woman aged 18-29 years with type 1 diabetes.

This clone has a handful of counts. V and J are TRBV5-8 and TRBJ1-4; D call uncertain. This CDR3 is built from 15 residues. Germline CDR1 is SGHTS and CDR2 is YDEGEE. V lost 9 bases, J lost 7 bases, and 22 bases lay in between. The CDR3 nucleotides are TGTGCCACCAGACGGCGGGAGCTAGGCGTTGAAAAACTGTTTTTT. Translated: CATRRRELGVEKLFF.

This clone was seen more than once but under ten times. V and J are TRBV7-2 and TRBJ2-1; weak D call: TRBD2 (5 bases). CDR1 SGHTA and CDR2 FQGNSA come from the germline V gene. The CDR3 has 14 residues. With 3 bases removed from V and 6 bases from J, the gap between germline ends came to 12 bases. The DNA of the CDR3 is TGTGCCAGCAGCTTGGTAGGACTTCCCAATGAGCAGTTCTTC. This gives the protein CASSLVGLPNEQFF.

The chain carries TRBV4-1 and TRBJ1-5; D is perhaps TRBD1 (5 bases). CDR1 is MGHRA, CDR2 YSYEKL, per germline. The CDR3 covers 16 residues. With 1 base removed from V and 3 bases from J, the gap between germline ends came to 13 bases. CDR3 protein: CASSQGLAGNNQPQHF. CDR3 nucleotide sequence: TGCGCCAGCAGCCAAGGGCTGGCAGGGAACAATCAGCCCCAGCATTTT.

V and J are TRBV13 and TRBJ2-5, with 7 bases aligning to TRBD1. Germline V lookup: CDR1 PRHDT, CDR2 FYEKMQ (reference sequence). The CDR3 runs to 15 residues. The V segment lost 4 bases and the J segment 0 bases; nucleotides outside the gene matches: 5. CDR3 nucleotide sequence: TGTGCCAGCAGCTCAGGGGACAGACACCAAGAGACCCAGTACTTC. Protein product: CASSSGDRHQETQYF.

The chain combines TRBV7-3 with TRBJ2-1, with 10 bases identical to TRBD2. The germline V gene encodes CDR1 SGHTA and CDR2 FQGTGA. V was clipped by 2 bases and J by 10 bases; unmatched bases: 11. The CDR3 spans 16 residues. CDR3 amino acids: CASSLLSGGPQGEQFF. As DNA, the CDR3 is TGTGCCAGCAGCTTACTTAGCGGGGGGCCCCAAGGCGAGCAGTTCTTC.

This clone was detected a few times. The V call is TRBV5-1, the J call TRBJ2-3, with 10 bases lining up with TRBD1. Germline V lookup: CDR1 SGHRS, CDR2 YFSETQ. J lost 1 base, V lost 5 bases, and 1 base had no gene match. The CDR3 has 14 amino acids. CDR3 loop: CASSGQGGTDTQYF. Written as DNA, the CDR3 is TGCGCCAGCAGTGGACAGGGGGGCACAGATACGCAGTATTTT.

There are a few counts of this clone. The CDR3 loop reads CATSRDRDSHLGYTF. CDR3 nucleotides: TGTGCCACCAGCAGAGACCGGGACAGCCATTTGGGCTACACCTTC. The chain employs TRBV15 and TRBJ1-2, with 7 bases matching TRBD1. The CDR3 contains 15 residues. Germline V gene data show CDR1 as LNHNV and CDR2 as YYDKDF (reference sequence). After removal of 0 bases from V and 8 bases from J, the junction contained 9 bases not matched to a gene.

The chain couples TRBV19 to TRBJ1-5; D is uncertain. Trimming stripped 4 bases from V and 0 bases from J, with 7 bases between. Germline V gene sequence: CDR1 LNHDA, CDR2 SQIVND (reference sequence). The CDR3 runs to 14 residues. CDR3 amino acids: CASSRVNSNQPQHF. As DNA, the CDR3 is TGTGCCAGTAGTAGAGTAAATAGCAATCAGCCCCAGCATTTT.

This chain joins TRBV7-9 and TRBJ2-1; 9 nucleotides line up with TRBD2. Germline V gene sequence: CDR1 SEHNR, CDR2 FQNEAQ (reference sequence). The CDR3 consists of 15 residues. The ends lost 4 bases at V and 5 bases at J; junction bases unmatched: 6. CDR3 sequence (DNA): TGTGCCAGCAGCTGGGCTAGCGGGACCCACAATGAGCAGTTCTTC. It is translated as CASSWASGTHNEQFF.

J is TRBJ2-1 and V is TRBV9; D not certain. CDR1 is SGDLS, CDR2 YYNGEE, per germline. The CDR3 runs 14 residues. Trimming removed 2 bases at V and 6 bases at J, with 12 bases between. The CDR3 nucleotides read TGTGCCAGCAGCGTCCTCCTACTCCCCAATGAGCAGTTCTTC. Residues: CASSVLLLPNEQFF.

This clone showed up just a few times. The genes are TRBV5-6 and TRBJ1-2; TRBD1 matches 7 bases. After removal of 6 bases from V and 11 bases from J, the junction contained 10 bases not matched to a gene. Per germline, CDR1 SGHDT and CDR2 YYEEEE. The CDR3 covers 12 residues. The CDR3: CASTFLDREYTF. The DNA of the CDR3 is TGTGCCAGCACCTTTCTCGACAGGGAGTACACCTTC. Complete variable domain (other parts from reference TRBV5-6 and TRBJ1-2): DAGVTQSPTHLIKTRGQQVTLRCSPKSGHDTVSWYQQALGQGPQFIFQYYEEEERQRGNFPDRFSGHQFPNYSSELNVNALLLGDSALYLCASTFLDREYTFGSGTRLTVV.

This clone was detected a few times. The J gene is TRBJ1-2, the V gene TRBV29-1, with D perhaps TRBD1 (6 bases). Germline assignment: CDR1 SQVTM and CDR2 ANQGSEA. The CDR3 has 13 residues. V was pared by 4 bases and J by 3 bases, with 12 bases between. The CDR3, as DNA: TGCAGCGTTGCCCGACAGGTAGACTATGGCTACACCTTC. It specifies CSVARQVDYGYTF.

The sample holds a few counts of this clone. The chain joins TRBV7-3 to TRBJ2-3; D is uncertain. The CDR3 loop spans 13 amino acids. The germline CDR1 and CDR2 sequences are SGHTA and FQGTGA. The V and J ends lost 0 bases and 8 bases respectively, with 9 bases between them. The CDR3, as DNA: TGTGCCAGCAGCTTAACGGTGTCGGGTACGCAGTATTTT. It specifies CASSLTVSGTQYF.

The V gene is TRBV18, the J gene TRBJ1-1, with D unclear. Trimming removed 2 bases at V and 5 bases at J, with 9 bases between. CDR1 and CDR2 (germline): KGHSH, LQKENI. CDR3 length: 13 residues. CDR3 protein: CASSPGSETEAFF. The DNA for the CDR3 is TGTGCCAGCTCACCAGGTAGTGAGACTGAAGCTTTCTTT.

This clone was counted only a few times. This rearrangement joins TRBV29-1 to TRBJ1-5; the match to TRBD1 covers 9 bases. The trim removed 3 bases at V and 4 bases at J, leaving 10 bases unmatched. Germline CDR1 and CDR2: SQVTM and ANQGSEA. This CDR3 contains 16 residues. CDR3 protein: CSVEETGGDGNQPQHF. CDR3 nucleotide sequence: TGCAGCGTTGAGGAAACAGGGGGCGACGGAAATCAGCCCCAGCATTTT.

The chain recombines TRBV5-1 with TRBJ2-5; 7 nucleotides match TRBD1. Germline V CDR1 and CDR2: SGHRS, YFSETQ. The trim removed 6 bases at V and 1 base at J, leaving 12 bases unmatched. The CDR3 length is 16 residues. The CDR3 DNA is TGCGCCAGCACCATGGGCTACAGGGGTCTCCAAGAGACCCAGTACTTC. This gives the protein CASTMGYRGLQETQYF.

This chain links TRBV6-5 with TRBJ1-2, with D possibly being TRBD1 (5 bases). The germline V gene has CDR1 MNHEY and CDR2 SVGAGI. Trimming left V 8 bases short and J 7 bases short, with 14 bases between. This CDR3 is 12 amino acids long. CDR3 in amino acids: CASWGVSSGYTF. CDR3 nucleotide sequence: TGTGCCAGCTGGGGGGTCTCCTCTGGCTACACCTTC.

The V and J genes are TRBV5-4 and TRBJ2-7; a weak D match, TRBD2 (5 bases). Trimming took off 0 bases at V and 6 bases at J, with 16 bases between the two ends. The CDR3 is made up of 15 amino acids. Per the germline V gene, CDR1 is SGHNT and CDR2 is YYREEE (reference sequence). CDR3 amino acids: CASSLVGWGVGEQYF. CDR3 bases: TGTGCCAGCAGCTTGGTGGGTTGGGGAGTCGGCGAGCAGTACTTC.

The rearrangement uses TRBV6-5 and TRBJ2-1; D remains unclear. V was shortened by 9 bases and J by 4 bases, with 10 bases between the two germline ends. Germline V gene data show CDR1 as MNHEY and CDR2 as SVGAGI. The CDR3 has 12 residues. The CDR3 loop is CASRQTYNEQFF. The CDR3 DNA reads TGTGCCAGTCGGCAGACTTACAATGAGCAGTTCTTC.

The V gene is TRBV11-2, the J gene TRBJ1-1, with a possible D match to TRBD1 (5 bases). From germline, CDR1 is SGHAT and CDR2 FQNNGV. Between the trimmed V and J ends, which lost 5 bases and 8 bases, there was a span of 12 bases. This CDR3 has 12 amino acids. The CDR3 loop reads CASSPSKGEAFF. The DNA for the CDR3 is TGTGCCAGCAGCCCCTCTAAGGGGGAAGCTTTCTTT.

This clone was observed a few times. The CDR3 nucleotides read TGTGCCAGCAGCTTAAGTACAGGGGAAGCTTTCTTT. Protein: CASSLSTGEAFF. The chain is built from TRBV7-9 and TRBJ1-1, with a weak D call TRBD1 (6 bases). The germline V gene encodes CDR1 SEHNR and CDR2 FQNEAQ (reference sequence). The CDR3 runs 12 residues. V lost 2 bases, J lost 8 bases, and 9 bases lay in between.

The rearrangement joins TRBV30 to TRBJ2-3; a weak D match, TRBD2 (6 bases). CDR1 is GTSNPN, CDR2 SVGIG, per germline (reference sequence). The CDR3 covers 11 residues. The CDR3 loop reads CASEGPYTQYF. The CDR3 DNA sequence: TGTGCATCGGAGGGACCATATACGCAGTATTTT.

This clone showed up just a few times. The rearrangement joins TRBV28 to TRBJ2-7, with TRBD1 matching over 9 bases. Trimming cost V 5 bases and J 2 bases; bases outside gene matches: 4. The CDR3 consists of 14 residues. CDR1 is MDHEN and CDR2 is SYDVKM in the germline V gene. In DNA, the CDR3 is TGTGCCAGCAGTATTGGGACAGGGACCTACGAGCAGTACTTC. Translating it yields CASSIGTGTYEQYF.

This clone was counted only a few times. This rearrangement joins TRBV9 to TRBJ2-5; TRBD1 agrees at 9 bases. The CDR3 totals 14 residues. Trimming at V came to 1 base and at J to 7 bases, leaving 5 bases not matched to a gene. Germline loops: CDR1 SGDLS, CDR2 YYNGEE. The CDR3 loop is CASSVLQGAGTQYF. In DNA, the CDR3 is TGTGCCAGCAGCGTATTACAGGGGGCTGGGACCCAGTACTTC.

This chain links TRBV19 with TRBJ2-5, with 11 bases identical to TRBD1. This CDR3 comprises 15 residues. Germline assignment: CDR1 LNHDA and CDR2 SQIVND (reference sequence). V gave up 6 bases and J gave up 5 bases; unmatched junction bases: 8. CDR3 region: CASSISGTGGETQYF. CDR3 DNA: TGTGCCAGTAGCATAAGTGGGACAGGGGGGGAGACCCAGTACTTC.

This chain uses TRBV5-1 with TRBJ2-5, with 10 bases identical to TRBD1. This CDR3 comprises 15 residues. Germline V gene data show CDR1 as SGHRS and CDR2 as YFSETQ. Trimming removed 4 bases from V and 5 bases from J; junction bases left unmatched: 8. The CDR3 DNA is TGCGCCAGCAGCGGACTGACAGGGGGCGCGGAGACCCAGTACTTC. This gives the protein CASSGLTGGAETQYF.

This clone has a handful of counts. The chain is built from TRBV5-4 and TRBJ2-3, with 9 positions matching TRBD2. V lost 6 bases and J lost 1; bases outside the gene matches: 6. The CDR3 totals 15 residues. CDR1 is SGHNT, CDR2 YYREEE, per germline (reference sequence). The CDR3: CASTMRLAGTDTQYF. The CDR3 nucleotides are TGTGCCAGCACCATGAGACTAGCGGGCACAGATACGCAGTATTTT.

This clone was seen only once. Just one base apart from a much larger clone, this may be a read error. CDR3 DNA sequence: TGTGCCAGCAGCTTAGGACAGTACTATGGCTACACCTTC. Amino acid sequence: CASSLGQYYGYTF. The chain recombines TRBV7-9 with TRBJ1-2; D is possibly TRBD1 (5 bases). The germline CDR1 and CDR2 sequences are SEHNR and FQNEAQ (reference sequence). V shed 1 base and J shed 3 bases, with 6 bases lying between them. The CDR3 loop spans 13 amino acids. The entire variable domain, with the rest obtained from reference TRBV7-9 and TRBJ1-2, is as follows: DTGVSQNPRHKITKRGQNVTFRCDPISEHNRLYWYRQTLGQGPEFLTYFQNEAQLEKSRLLSDRFSAERPKGSFSTLEIQRTEQGDSAMYLCASSLGQYYGYTFGSGTRLTVV.

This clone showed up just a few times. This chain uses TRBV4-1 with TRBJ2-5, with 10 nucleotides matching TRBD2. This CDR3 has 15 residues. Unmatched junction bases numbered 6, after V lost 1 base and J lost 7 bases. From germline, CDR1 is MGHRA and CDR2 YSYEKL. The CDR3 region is CASSQGASGSGTQYF. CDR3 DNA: TGCGCCAGCAGCCAAGGAGCTAGCGGGAGTGGGACCCAGTACTTC.

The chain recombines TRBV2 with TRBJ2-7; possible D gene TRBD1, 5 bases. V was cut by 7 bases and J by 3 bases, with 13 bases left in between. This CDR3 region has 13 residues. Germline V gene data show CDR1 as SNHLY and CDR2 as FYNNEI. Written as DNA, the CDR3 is TGTGCCAGCAAATCAGGGCGGAACTACGAGCAGTACTTC. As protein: CASKSGRNYEQYF.